One and the same sample provided the 27 T cell receptor beta chains below, sequenced in a study of response to subunit inactivated influenza vaccine. Via MiXCR, TCRdb re-called the RT-PCR reads, giving one row per CDR3 protein. Among hundreds of thousands of distinct CDR3 sequences listed, 20% to 25% were seen once. This specimen was PBMCs from blood, taken about 19 months after vaccination. All receptors derive from a man between 50 and 70 years old who received an inactivated influenza vaccine.

This clonotype has at least ten counts. This sequence joins TRBV5-4 and TRBJ2-3, with D uncertain. Trimming stripped 3 bases from V and 1 base from J, with 15 bases between. Germline V gives CDR1 SGHNT, CDR2 YYREEE (reference sequence). The CDR3 sequence is 16 residues long. CDR3 nucleotide sequence: TGTGCCAGCAGCTCGACACCAGCGATGCGCACAGATACGCAGTATTTT. Protein product: CASSSTPAMRTDTQYF.

The chain uses TRBV20-1 and TRBJ2-3; D is perhaps TRBD1 or TRBD2 (6 bases each). Germline values: CDR1 DFQATT, CDR2 SNEGSKA (reference sequence). The CDR3 has 15 amino acids. Trimming shortened V by 0 bases and J by 2 bases, and 12 bases separated the two germline ends. CDR3 amino acids: CSARDRRGSTDTQYF. CDR3 DNA: TGCAGTGCTAGAGATCGGAGGGGGTCCACAGATACGCAGTATTTT.

The chain carries TRBV5-1 and TRBJ1-1, with 7 bases identical to TRBD1. Trimming removed 4 bases from V and 0 bases from J; junction bases left unmatched: 6. In germline, CDR1 is SGHRS, CDR2 YFSETQ. The CDR3 covers 15 residues. CDR3 DNA: TGCGCCAGCAGCAGGGGACAGTCTATGAACACTGAAGCTTTCTTT. Translated, it gives CASSRGQSMNTEAFF.

The chain couples TRBV29-1 to TRBJ2-1, with TRBD2 identical over 8 bases. The junction had 4 bases not matched to a gene; V was cut back by 2 bases and J by 4 bases. Germline values: CDR1 SQVTM, CDR2 ANQGSEA. The CDR3 runs to 14 residues. CDR3 sequence reads: CSVEIAGNYNEQFF. CDR3 DNA: TGCAGCGTTGAAATAGCGGGGAATTACAATGAGCAGTTCTTC.

This clonotype was detected many times. This chain joins TRBV7-2 and TRBJ1-2; possible D gene TRBD1, 5 bases. The germline V gene encodes CDR1 SGHTA and CDR2 FQGNSA. V lost 4 bases to trimming and J lost 4 bases, with 16 bases between them. The CDR3 length is 15 residues. The DNA of the CDR3 is TGTGCCAGCAGCTCCCATGGGGCCTGGTCCTATGGCTACACCTTC. Its translation: CASSSHGAWSYGYTF.

The V and J genes are TRBV7-9 and TRBJ1-2; TRBD1 matches 10 bases. J was trimmed by 6 bases and V by 4 bases; bases with no gene match: 5. This CDR3 comprises 14 residues. From germline, CDR1 is SEHNR and CDR2 FQNEAQ (reference sequence). The CDR3 loop is CASSSRDRGDGYTF. As DNA, the CDR3 is TGTGCCAGCAGCTCCAGGGACAGGGGAGATGGCTACACCTTC.

CDR3 in DNA: TGCGCCAGCAGCTTGGCCCAGGCTCAAGAGACCCAGTACTTC. Translation: CASSLAQAQETQYF. The chain combines TRBV5-1 with TRBJ2-5, with D unclear. The germline gives CDR1 SGHRS, CDR2 YFSETQ. V was pared by 0 bases and J by 2 bases, with 8 bases between. CDR3 length: 14 residues.

Only a few counts were recorded for this clonotype. This sequence joins TRBV20-1 and TRBJ1-4, with D hard to call. The germline V gene encodes CDR1 DFQATT and CDR2 SNEGSKA (reference sequence). The CDR3 consists of 15 residues. V lost 1 base and J lost 8, with 17 bases in between. In DNA form, the CDR3 reads TGCAGTGCTAGAGGGCCGTCCGGGCCTAGAGAAAAACTGTTTTTT. Its protein product is CSARGPSGPREKLFF.

This clonotype appeared many times. The chain carries TRBV6-2 or TRBV6-3 and TRBJ1-1; maybe TRBD1 (5 bases). Trimming took off 4 bases at V and 0 bases at J, with 12 bases between the two ends. CDR1 MNHEY and CDR2 SVGEGT come from the germline V gene. This CDR3 has 15 amino acids. As DNA, the CDR3 is TGTGCCAGCAGTTTGGCAGGGCGGATGAACACTGAAGCTTTCTTT. Amino acids: CASSLAGRMNTEAFF.

There are a few counts of this clonotype. CDR3 DNA: TGCAGTGCTAGAGACAGGTTGAACACTGAAGCTTTCTTT. Amino acid sequence: CSARDRLNTEAFF. This chain connects TRBV20-1 to TRBJ1-1; unclear D gene. The CDR3 extends over 13 amino acids. Germline V lookup: CDR1 DFQATT, CDR2 SNEGSKA (reference sequence). Trimming removed 0 bases from V and 0 bases from J, with 5 bases in between.

This clonotype came up a few times. V usage is TRBV12-3 or TRBV12-4 and J usage is TRBJ2-2; D perhaps matches TRBD2 (5 bases). Deletions cut 7 bases from V and 1 base from J, with 19 bases between. CDR3 size: 17 residues. The CDR3 sequence: CASTPQGPAVNTGELFF. For the CDR3, the DNA is TGTGCCAGCACTCCCCAAGGCCCAGCGGTGAACACCGGGGAGCTGTTTTTT.

There are many counts of this clonotype. The V call is TRBV10-3, the J call TRBJ2-7; possible D gene TRBD2, 7 bases. CDR1 and CDR2 (germline): ENHRY, SYGVKD. V lost 2 bases and J 2 bases, leaving 22 bases between the germline ends. CDR3 size: 18 residues. CDR3 residues: CAISEREGERTFPYEQYF. The CDR3 bases are TGTGCCATCAGTGAGAGGGAGGGGGAGAGGACTTTTCCCTACGAGCAGTACTTC.

The J gene is TRBJ1-1, the V gene TRBV4-2, with no clear D. Per the germline V gene, CDR1 is LGHNA and CDR2 is YNFKEQ. This CDR3 contains 14 residues. V was cut by 3 bases and J by 4 bases, with 12 bases left in between. CDR3 amino acids: CASSQEISITEAFF. Written as DNA, the CDR3 is TGTGCCAGCAGCCAGGAAATCTCAATCACTGAAGCTTTCTTT.

This chain uses TRBV7-9 with TRBJ1-2, with 7 nucleotides matching TRBD1. Germline loops: CDR1 SEHNR, CDR2 FQNEAQ (reference sequence). This CDR3 contains 17 residues. V was clipped by 6 bases and J by 7 bases; unmatched bases: 20. DNA of the CDR3: TGTGCCAGCAGTTACTCCGGGACAGCTAACCAGGTGGTTGGCTACACCTTC. Amino acids: CASSYSGTANQVVGYTF. Drawing the rest from reference TRBV7-9 and TRBJ1-2, the complete variable domain is DTGVSQNPRHKITKRGQNVTFRCDPISEHNRLYWYRQTLGQGPEFLTYFQNEAQLEKSRLLSDRFSAERPKGSFSTLEIQRTEQGDSAMYLCASSYSGTANQVVGYTFGSGTRLTVV.

This chain uses TRBV7-9 with TRBJ1-6; the D is unclear. V shed 5 bases and J shed 1 base, with 15 bases lying between them. Per the germline V gene, CDR1 is SEHNR and CDR2 is FQNEAQ (reference sequence). The CDR3 length is 17 residues. This chain's CDR3 is CASSARLNKSYNSPLHF. The CDR3 bases are TGTGCCAGCAGCGCCCGATTAAATAAGTCCTATAATTCACCCCTCCACTTT.

The chain employs TRBV4-3 and TRBJ2-4; tentative D call: TRBD2 (6 bases). The germline CDR1 and CDR2 sequences are LGHNA and YSLEER. V gave up 4 bases and J gave up 9 bases, with 13 bases separating them. The CDR3 contains 13 residues. The CDR3 spells CASSLREQGIQYF. In nucleotides, the CDR3 is TGCGCCAGCAGCCTCCGGGAGCAAGGCATTCAGTACTTC.

V and J are TRBV7-8 and TRBJ1-5; 12 bases align to TRBD1. V trimming: 5 bases; J trimming: 6 bases; junction bases outside the gene matches: 11. CDR3 length: 17 residues. Germline V gene lookup returns CDR1 SGHVS and CDR2 FQNEAQ. In DNA form, the CDR3 reads TGTGCCAGCAGCCCGCGGCGGGACAGGGGGCACCTTCAGCCCCAGCATTTT. Amino acids: CASSPRRDRGHLQPQHF. Variable domain in full (rest from reference TRBV7-8 and TRBJ1-5): GAGVSQSPRYKVAKRGQDVALRCDPISGHVSLFWYQQALGQGPEFLTYFQNEAQLDKSGLPSDRFFAERPEGSVSTLKIQRTQQEDSAVYLCASSPRRDRGHLQPQHFGDGTRLSIL.

The rearrangement joins TRBV5-1 to TRBJ2-2, with unresolved D. The CDR3 sequence is 18 residues long. The germline CDR1 and CDR2 sequences are SGHRS and YFSETQ. V was clipped by 1 base and J by 4 bases, with 20 bases between them. The CDR3 reads CASSLLGKNTLGTGELFF. The CDR3 region has the DNA TGCGCCAGCAGCTTGTTGGGGAAGAACACCCTCGGCACCGGGGAGCTGTTTTTT.

The V and J genes are TRBV18 and TRBJ1-4, with TRBD1 matching 7 bases. The CDR3 covers 16 residues. Germline-derived CDR1 and CDR2 are KGHSH and LQKENI. V trimming: 4 bases; J trimming: 0 bases; junction bases outside the gene matches: 5. The chain's CDR3 is CASSQGQIATNEKLFF. In DNA, the CDR3 is TGTGCCAGCTCACAGGGACAGATTGCAACTAATGAAAAACTGTTTTTT.

This clonotype was recorded a few times. The chain couples TRBV4-2 to TRBJ1-2; D might be TRBD1 (5 bases). The V and J ends lost 2 bases and 4 bases respectively, with 14 bases between them. Germline V gene sequence: CDR1 LGHNA, CDR2 YNFKEQ. The CDR3 spans 15 residues. The CDR3 loop is CASSQSAGLGYGYTF. For the CDR3, the DNA is TGTGCCAGCAGCCAATCTGCAGGGCTTGGCTATGGCTACACCTTC.

There are many counts of this clonotype. This chain links TRBV3-1 with TRBJ1-2; D remains unclear. V lost 1 base and J lost 7, with 13 bases in between. This CDR3 region has 14 residues. Germline CDR1 and CDR2: LGHDT and YNNKEL (reference sequence). CDR3 DNA: TGTGCCAGCAGCCAAGGGGCCGGAGGATCTGGCTACACCTTC. Amino acids: CASSQGAGGSGYTF. Full variable domain (remainder filled in from reference TRBV3-1 and TRBJ1-2): DTAVSQTPKYLVTQMGNDKSIKCEQNLGHDTMYWYKQDSKKFLKIMFSYNNKELIINETVPNRFSPKSPDKAHLNLHINSLELGDSAVYFCASSQGAGGSGYTFGSGTRLTVV.

V is TRBV20-1 and J is TRBJ1-1; TRBD1 is a possible D gene (6 bases). The CDR3 runs to 16 residues. Germline values: CDR1 DFQATT, CDR2 SNEGSKA (reference sequence). Trimming cost V 3 bases and J 8 bases, with 25 bases left between them. This CDR3 reads CSARVGGAPGEREAFF. As DNA, the CDR3 is TGCAGTGCTAGGGTTGGGGGGGCGCCTGGGGAAAGAGAAGCTTTCTTT.

In the case of this clonotype: The CDR3 ends on some other residue instead of the conserved phenylalanine or tryptophan, so this is likely a read error. The chain joins TRBV5-5 to TRBJ1-1, with D unclear. The CDR3 totals 13 residues. Trimming removed 4 bases from V and 1 base from J, with 8 bases in between. Germline V gene sequence: CDR1 SGHKS, CDR2 YYEKEE (reference sequence). CDR3 in amino acids: CASSTPANTEAFV. DNA for the CDR3: TGTGCCAGCAGCACCCCAGCGAACACTGAAGCTTTCGTT.

The chain uses TRBV20-1 and TRBJ2-1, with TRBD2 matching over 8 bases. The trim removed 5 bases at V and 0 bases at J, leaving 6 bases unmatched. The CDR3 contains 15 residues. Germline V CDR1 and CDR2: DFQATT, SNEGSKA (reference sequence). CDR3 in amino acids: CSAGPGGSSYNEQFF. The CDR3 bases are TGCAGTGCTGGGCCGGGAGGGAGCTCCTACAATGAGCAGTTCTTC.

The V and J genes are TRBV20-1 and TRBJ2-7, with D perhaps matching TRBD2 (6 bases). Germline-derived CDR1 and CDR2 are DFQATT and SNEGSKA (reference sequence). The V end lost 5 bases, the J end lost 3 bases, and 14 bases lay between the germline ends. This CDR3 contains 13 residues. CDR3 region: CSAPNPGSYEQYF. CDR3 in DNA: TGCAGTGCTCCAAACCCCGGGAGCTACGAGCAGTACTTC.

This clonotype was seen ten or more times. Because the CDR3's place on the DNA is in doubt, the DNA is left out and the CDR3 is given as listed by TCRdb. This chain links TRBV29-1 with TRBJ1-2. In germline, CDR1 is SQVTM, CDR2 ANQGSEA. The CDR3 is made up of 8 amino acids, end residues included. CDR3 in amino acids: CSVGSGTF.

This clonotype has just a few counts. The chain recombines TRBV29-1 with TRBJ2-7; D may be TRBD2 (6 bases). The CDR3 contains 11 residues. Trimming removed 4 bases from V and 6 bases from J, with 10 bases in between. Germline loops: CDR1 SQVTM, CDR2 ANQGSEA. CDR3 nucleotides: TGCAGCGTTGTTGGAGGGTTCGAGCAGTACTTC. It codes for CSVVGGFEQYF.